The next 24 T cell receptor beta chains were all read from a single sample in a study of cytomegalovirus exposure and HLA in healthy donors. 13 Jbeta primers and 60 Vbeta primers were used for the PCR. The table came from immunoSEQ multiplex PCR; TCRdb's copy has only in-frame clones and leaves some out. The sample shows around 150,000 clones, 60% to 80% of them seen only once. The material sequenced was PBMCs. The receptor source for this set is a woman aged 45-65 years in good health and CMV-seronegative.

Written as DNA, the CDR3 is TGTGCCTGGAGTCCGGGTTCCTACGAGCAGTACTTC. Amino acids: CAWSPGSYEQYF. The chain has TRBV30 and TRBJ2-7; D gene unclear. V shed 2 bases and J shed 1 base, with 6 bases lying between them. CDR3 length equals 12 residues. The germline CDR1 and CDR2 sequences are GTSNPN and SVGIG (reference sequence).

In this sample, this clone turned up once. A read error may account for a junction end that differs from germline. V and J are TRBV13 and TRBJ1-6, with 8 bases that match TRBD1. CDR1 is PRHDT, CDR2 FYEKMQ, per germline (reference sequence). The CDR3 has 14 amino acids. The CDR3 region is CASTLQGVGSPLHF. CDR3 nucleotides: TGTGCCAGCACCTTACAGGGGGTGGGTTCACCCCTCCACTTT.

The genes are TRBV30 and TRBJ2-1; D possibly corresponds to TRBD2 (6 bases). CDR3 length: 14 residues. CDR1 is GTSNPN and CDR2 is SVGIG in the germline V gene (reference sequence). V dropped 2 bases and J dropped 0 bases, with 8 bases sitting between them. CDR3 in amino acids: CAWSMGGSYNEQFF. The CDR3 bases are TGTGCCTGGAGTATGGGGGGCTCCTACAATGAGCAGTTCTTC.

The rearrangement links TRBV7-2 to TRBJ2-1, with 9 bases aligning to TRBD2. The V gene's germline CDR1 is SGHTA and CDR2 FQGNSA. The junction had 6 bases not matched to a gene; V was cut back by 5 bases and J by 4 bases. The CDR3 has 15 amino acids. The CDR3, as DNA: TGTGCCAGCAGCAGAGCGGGGGGCGCATACAATGAGCAGTTCTTC. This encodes CASSRAGGAYNEQFF. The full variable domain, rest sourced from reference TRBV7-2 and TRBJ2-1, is GAGVSQSPSNKVTEKGKDVELRCDPISGHTALYWYRQSLGQGLEFLIYFQGNSAPDKSGLPSDRFSAERTGGSVSTLTIQRTQQEDSAVYLCASSRAGGAYNEQFFGPGTRLTVL.

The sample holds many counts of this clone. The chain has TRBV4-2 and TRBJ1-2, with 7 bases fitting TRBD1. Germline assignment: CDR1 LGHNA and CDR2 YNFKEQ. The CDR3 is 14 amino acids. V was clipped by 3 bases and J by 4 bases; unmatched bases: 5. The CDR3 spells CASSQIRDSYGYTF. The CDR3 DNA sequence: TGTGCCAGCAGCCAGATACGGGACAGCTATGGCTACACCTTC.

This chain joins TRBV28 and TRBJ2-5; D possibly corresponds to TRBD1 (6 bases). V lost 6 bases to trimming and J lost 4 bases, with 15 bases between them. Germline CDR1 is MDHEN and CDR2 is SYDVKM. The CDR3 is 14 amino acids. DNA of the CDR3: TGTGCCAGCAGCAAGCAGGGGCAAGGAGAGACCCAGTACTTC. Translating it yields CASSKQGQGETQYF.

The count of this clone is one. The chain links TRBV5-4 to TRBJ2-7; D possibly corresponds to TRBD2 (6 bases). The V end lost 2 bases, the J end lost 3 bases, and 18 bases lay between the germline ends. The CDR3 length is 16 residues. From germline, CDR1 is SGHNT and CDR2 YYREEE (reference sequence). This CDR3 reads CASSLNPGPRGYEQYF. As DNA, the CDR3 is TGTGCCAGCAGCTTAAACCCGGGACCGCGGGGCTACGAGCAGTACTTC.

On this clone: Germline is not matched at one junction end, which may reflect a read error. The CDR3 reads CASSTSEKNVQYF. CDR3 nucleotide sequence: TGTGCCAGCAGCACAAGCGAGAAAAACGTTCAGTACTTC. The genes are TRBV7-2 and TRBJ2-4; D gene ambiguous. The CDR3 is made up of 13 amino acids. The V gene's germline CDR1 is SGHTA and CDR2 FQGNSA.

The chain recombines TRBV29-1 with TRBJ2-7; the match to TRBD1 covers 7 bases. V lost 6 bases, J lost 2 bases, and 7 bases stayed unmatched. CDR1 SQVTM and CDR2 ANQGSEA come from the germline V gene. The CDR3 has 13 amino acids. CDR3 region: CSVADRSPYEQYF. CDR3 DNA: TGCAGCGTAGCGGACAGGAGTCCCTACGAGCAGTACTTC.

In DNA, the CDR3 is TGCAGCGTGGGAGGCATGAACACTGAAGCTTTCTTT. Encoded protein: CSVGGMNTEAFF. The rearrangement joins TRBV29-1 to TRBJ1-1; D not certain. This CDR3 has 12 residues. Deletions cut 6 bases from V and 0 bases from J, with 8 bases between. Germline CDR1 and CDR2: SQVTM and ANQGSEA.

CDR3 amino acids: CASSAVQGSGNTIYF. As DNA, the CDR3 is TGTGCCAGCAGCGCTGTACAGGGATCTGGAAACACCATATATTTT. V usage is TRBV7-9 and J usage is TRBJ1-3; possibly TRBD1 for D (6 bases). The CDR3 consists of 15 residues. Germline V lookup: CDR1 SEHNR, CDR2 FQNEAQ (reference sequence). V lost 5 bases to trimming and J lost 1 base, with 12 bases between them.

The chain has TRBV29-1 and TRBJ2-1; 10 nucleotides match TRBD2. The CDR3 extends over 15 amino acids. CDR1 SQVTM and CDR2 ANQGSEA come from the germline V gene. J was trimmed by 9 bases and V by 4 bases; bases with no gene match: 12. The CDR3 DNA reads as TGCAGCGTTGGCCCCCTAGCGGGGGCTCGGGGTGAGCAGTTCTTC. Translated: CSVGPLAGARGEQFF.

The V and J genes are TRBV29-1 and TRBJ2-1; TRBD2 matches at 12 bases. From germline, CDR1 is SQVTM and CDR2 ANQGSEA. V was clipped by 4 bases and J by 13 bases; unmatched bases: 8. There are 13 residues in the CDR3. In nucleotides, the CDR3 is TGCAGCGTTGGGGGGGGACTAGCGGGCAACCAGTTCTTC. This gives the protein CSVGGGLAGNQFF.

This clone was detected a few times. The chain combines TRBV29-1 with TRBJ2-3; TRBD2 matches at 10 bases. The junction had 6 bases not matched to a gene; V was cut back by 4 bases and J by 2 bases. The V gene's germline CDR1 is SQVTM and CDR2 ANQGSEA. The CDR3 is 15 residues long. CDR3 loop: CSVALGLASTDTQYF. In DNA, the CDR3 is TGCAGCGTTGCCCTGGGACTAGCGTCCACAGATACGCAGTATTTT.

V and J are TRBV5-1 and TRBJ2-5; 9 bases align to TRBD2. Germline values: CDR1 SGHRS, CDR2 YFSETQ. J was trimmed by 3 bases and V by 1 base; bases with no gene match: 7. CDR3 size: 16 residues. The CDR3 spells CASSLRVAGEEETQYF. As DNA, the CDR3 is TGCGCCAGCAGCTTGAGGGTAGCGGGGGAGGAAGAGACCCAGTACTTC.

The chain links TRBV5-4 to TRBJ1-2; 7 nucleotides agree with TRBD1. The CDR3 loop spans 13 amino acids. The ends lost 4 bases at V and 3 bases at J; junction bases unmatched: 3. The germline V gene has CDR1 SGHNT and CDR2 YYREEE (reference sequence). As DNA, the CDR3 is TGTGCCAGCAGCGATGACAGGGACTATGGCTACACCTTC. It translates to CASSDDRDYGYTF. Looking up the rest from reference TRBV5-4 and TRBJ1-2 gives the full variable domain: ETGVTQSPTHLIKTRGQQVTLRCSSQSGHNTVSWYQQALGQGPQFIFQYYREEENGRGNFPPRFSGLQFPNYSSELNVNALELDDSALYLCASSDDRDYGYTFGSGTRLTVV.

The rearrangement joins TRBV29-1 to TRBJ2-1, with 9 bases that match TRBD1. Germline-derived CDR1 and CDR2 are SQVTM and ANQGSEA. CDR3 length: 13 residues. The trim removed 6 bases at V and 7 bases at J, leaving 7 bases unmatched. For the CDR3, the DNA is TGCAGCGTGGGACAGGGATTTAGGAATGAGCAGTTCTTC. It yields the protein CSVGQGFRNEQFF.

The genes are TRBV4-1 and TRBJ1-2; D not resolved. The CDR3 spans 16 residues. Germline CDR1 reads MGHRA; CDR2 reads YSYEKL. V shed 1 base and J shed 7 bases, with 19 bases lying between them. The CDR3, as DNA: TGCGCCAGCAGCCAAGGGGCTCTTCCGGTAACGGTTGGCTACACCTTC. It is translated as CASSQGALPVTVGYTF.

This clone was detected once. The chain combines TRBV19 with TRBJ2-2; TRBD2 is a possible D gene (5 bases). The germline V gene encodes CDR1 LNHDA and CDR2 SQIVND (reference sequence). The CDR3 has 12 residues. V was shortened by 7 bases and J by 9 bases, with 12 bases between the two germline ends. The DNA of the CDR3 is TGTGCCAGTACGTCCCCCGGGAGGGAGCTGTTTTTT. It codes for CASTSPGRELFF. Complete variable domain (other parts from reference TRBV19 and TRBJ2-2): DGGITQSPKYLFRKEGQNVTLSCEQNLNHDAMYWYRQDPGQGLRLIYYSQIVNDFQKGDIAEGYSVSREKKESFPLTVTSAQKNPTAFYLCASTSPGRELFFGEGSRLTVL.

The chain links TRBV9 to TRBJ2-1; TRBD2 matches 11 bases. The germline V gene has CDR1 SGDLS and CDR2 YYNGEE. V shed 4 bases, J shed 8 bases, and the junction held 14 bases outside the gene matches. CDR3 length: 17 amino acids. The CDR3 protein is CASSLPLAGGLVDEQFF. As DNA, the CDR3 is TGTGCCAGCAGCCTCCCTTTAGCGGGGGGGCTTGTCGATGAGCAGTTCTTC.

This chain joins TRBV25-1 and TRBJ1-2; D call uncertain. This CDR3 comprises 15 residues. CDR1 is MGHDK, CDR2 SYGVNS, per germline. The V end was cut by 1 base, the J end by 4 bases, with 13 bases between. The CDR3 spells CASSELDPLAYGYTF. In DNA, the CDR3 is TGTGCCAGCAGTGAATTAGATCCATTAGCCTATGGCTACACCTTC.

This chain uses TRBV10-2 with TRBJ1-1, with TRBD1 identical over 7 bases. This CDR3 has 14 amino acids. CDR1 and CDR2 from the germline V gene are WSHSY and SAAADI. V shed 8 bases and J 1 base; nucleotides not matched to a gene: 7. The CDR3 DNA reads TGCGCCAGCCAACAGGGACAGTGGAACACTGAAGCTTTCTTT. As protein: CASQQGQWNTEAFF.

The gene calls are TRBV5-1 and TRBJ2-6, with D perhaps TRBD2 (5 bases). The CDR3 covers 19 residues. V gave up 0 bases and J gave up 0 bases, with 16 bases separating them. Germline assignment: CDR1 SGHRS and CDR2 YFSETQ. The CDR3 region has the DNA TGCGCCAGCAGCTTGGATCGGGGTTTTCGAGTCTCTGGGGCCAACGTCCTGACTTTC. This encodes CASSLDRGFRVSGANVLTF. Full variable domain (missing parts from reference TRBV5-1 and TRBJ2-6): KAGVTQTPRYLIKTRGQQVTLSCSPISGHRSVSWYQQTPGQGLQFLFEYFSETQRNKGNFPGRFSGRQFSNSRSEMNVSTLELGDSALYLCASSLDRGFRVSGANVLTFGAGSRLTVL.

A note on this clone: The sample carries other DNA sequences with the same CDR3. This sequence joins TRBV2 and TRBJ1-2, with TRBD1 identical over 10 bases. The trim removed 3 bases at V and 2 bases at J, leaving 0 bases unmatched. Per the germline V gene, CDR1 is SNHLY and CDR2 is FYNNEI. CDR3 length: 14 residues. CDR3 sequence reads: CASSEGQGNYGYTF. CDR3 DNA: TGTGCCAGCAGTGAGGGACAGGGGAACTATGGCTACACCTTC. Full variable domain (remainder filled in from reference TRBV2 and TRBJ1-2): EPEVTQTPSHQVTQMGQEVILRCVPISNHLYFYWYRQILGQKVEFLVSFYNNEISEKSEIFDDQFSVERPDGSNFTLKIRSTKLEDSAMYFCASSEGQGNYGYTFGSGTRLTVV.